This T cell receptor (beta chain) was observed in a study of metastatic and nonmetastatic thyroid tumors. Study in general: Comparative analysis of repertoires was undertaken across blood and tumor or nodule tissue obtained from malignant and benign thyroid patients. General observations from the study: As reported, TCR beta diversity in blood and tumor was significantly higher in malignant thyroid tumors than in benign nodules.

Thyroid surgery had not been preceded by any treatment in any patient. Methods used by the authors: A classifier for distant metastasis in papillary thyroid cancer was constructed using CDR3 differences observed across clinicopathological groups. TCRdb re-called the PCR reads via MiXCR. The V and J calls and clone size are TCRdb's, not the authors'. The sample contains roughly 20,000 clones, about a quarter of which appear only once. By sample fraction, this clone is medium-sized (0.01 to 0.1%). The antigen is undetermined. The CDR3 extends over 18 amino acids. V shed 6 bases, J shed 0 bases, and the junction held 11 bases outside the gene matches. CDR1 and CDR2 from the germline V gene are MNHEY and SVGAGI.

Sequenced input: blood. This rearrangement joins TRBV6-5 to TRBJ1-6, with TRBD1 identical over 7 bases. The receptor was isolated from a female donor with papillary thyroid cancer or a benign thyroid nodule (not recorded which). Some clones in this sample may be carry-over from other donors' samples. The CDR3 region is CASRISGQLSSYNSPLHF. CDR3 DNA: TGTGCCAGCAGGATCTCGGGACAGTTGAGCTCCTATAATTCACCCCTCCACTTT.